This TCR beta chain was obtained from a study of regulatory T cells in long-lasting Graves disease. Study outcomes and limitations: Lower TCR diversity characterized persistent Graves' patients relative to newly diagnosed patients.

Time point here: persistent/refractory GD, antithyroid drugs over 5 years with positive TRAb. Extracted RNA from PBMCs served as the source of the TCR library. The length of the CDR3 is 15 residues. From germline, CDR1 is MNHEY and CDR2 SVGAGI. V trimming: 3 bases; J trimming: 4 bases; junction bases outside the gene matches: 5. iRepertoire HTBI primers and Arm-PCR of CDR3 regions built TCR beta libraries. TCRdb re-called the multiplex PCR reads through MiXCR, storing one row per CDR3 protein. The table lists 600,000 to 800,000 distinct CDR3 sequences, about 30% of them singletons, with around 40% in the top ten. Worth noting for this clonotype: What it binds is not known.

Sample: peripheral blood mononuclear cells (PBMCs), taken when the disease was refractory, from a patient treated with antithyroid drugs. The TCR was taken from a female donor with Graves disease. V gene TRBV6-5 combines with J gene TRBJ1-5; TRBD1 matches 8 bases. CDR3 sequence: CASSYSQGGNQPQHF. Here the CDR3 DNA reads TGTGCCAGCAGTTATTCACAGGGGGGTAATCAGCCCCAGCATTTT.